The entry below gives a single TCR beta chain sequence along with its context. What it binds is unknown. These data originate in a study of CD8+ T cells in alopecia areata. The wider study: Those patients who were treated received oral tofacitinib, which was given at 5 to 10 mg twice daily for moderate-to-severe alopecia areata. The study, taken as a whole, reports: More clonal than normal scalp was lesional scalp, particularly alopecia totalis/universalis.

Looked up from germline, CDR1 is SGHTA and CDR2 is FQGNSA. Germline trimming cut 4 bases from V and 8 bases from J; bases unmatched to any gene: 3. The CDR3 is made up of 13 amino acids. Sequencing templates came from extracted RNA that was reverse transcribed into cDNA. Assay: immunoSEQ multiplex PCR; the TCRdb copy retains only in-frame clones and omits some. The data contain about 140,000 clones, around 49% of them seen just once; the ten biggest clones take up approximately 0.99%. The sequence derives from a human donor with alopecia areata. Sequencing was performed on CD4+ T cells sorted from blood, taken at week 0. The chain employs TRBV7-2 and TRBJ2-1, with 9 bases that match TRBD1. The CDR3 protein is CASSWDRDHEQFF. The DNA for the CDR3 is TGTGCCAGCAGCTGGGACAGGGACCATGAGCAGTTCTTC. Using reference TRBV7-2 and TRBJ2-1 for the parts outside the CDR3, the full variable domain is GAGVSQSPSNKVTEKGKDVELRCDPISGHTALYWYRQSLGQGLEFLIYFQGNSAPDKSGLPSDRFSAERTGGSVSTLTIQRTQQEDSAVYLCASSWDRDHEQFFGPGTRLTVL.